The clone carrying this T cell receptor beta chain came up a few times. The data originate from a study of T-cell memory formation after mild COVID-19. MiXCR, run by TCRdb on the 5' RACE reads, gives a single entry per CDR3 protein. The data hold a few hundred thousand distinct CDR3 sequences, with under 8.5% observed a single time. Trimming took 5 bases from V and 2 from J, leaving 16 bases between them. The V gene's germline CDR1 is DFQATT and CDR2 SNEGSKA (reference sequence). The CDR3 length is 15 residues. Material for sequencing was PBMCs or a T cell subset sorted from them (not recorded which). The clonotype was recovered from a man aged 18 to 29 who had mild COVID-19 (a few samples of this study predate the infection). Cell type and time point are not known. The rearrangement joins TRBV20-1 to TRBJ1-3; D is perhaps TRBD1 (5 bases). The CDR3 DNA reads as TGCAGTGCTCGTGAGACAGTCCATGCTGGAAACACCATATATTTT. Protein sequence: CSARETVHAGNTIYF.